This is a list of T cell receptor beta chains from one sample in a study of T-cell memory formation after mild COVID-19. MiXCR, applied by TCRdb to the 5' RACE reads, yields one record per CDR3 protein. The repertoire holds roughly 370,000 distinct CDR3 sequences, with 15% to 20% as singletons. Specimen: PBMCs or a T cell subset sorted from them (not recorded which). The receptors derive from a man aged 18 to 30 who had mild COVID-19 (a few samples of this study predate the infection). Cell type and time point are not known. CDR3s include the opening cysteine and the closing phenylalanine or tryptophan. Each record gives: clone size, J gene, D gene, V gene, CDR3 protein, CDR3 DNA. A D gene is named only where the DNA matches it firmly. Size values are once, few and many counts, or a class for expanded clones, and some rows have none.

>.|TRBJ2-1|TRBD1|TRBV10-3
CAIRETGMNEQFF
TGTGCCATCAGGGAGACAGGGATGAATGAGCAGTTCTTC
>.|TRBJ2-3|TRBD2|TRBV20-1
CSASSGGSTDTQYF
TGCAGTGCTTCAAGCGGGGGGTCCACAGATACGCAGTATTTT
>.|TRBJ2-5|TRBD2|TRBV6-6
CASSSRRGETQYF
TGTGCCAGCAGTTCCCGGCGGGGGGAGACCCAGTACTTC
>.|TRBJ1-1|.|TRBV2
CASSEESMNTEAFF
TGTGCCAGCAGTGAGGAGTCCATGAACACTGAAGCTTTCTTT
>.|TRBJ1-4|.|TRBV6-2/TRBV6-3
CASSPPRGLNEKLFF
TGTGCCAGCAGTCCACCCCGGGGCCTCAATGAAAAACTGTTTTTT
>few|TRBJ2-7|.|TRBV7-8
CASSSPPYEQYF
TGTGCCAGCAGTTCACCCCCTTACGAGCAGTACTTC
>.|TRBJ1-2|.|TRBV16
CASSQSDHSSYGYTF
TGTGCCAGCAGCCAATCTGATCACAGCTCCTATGGCTACACCTTC
>many|TRBJ1-6|.|TRBV12-3/TRBV12-4
CASSLGALNSPLHF
TGTGCCAGCAGTTTAGGGGCCCTAAATTCACCCCTCCACTTT
>few|TRBJ2-5|.|TRBV27
CASGLMVGGETQYF
TGTGCCAGCGGACTTATGGTCGGCGGGGAGACCCAGTACTTC
>.|TRBJ2-1|TRBD2|TRBV7-9
CASTLTLAGAYNEQFF
TGTGCCAGCACCCTGACCTTAGCGGGGGCGTACAATGAGCAGTTCTTC
>few|TRBJ2-2|.|TRBV7-8
CASSTPPGGELFF
TGTGCCAGCAGCACCCCGCCCGGAGGGGAGCTGTTTTTT
>.|TRBJ2-6|.|TRBV4-2
CASSQDQGLRSGANVLTF
TGTGCCAGCAGCCAAGATCAGGGCCTCCGATCTGGGGCCAACGTCCTGACTTTC
>.|TRBJ1-1|.|TRBV12-3/TRBV12-4
CASIPSGQMNTEAFF
TGTGCCAGCATCCCATCCGGACAGATGAACACTGAAGCTTTCTTT
>few|TRBJ1-2|TRBD1|TRBV19
CASSDRGDGYTF
TGTGCCAGTAGCGACAGGGGAGATGGCTACACCTTC
>few|TRBJ2-1|.|TRBV29-1
CSVGQSNEQFF
TGCAGCGTTGGGCAGTCTAATGAGCAGTTCTTC
>few|TRBJ2-6|.|TRBV28
CASTNWTSRSGANVLTF
TGTGCCAGCACCAACTGGACATCCCGCTCTGGGGCCAACGTCCTGACTTTC
>.|TRBJ2-3|TRBD2|TRBV20-1
CSARTSGGGRTDTQYF
TGCAGTGCTAGAACGAGCGGGGGGGGTCGAACAGATACGCAGTATTTT
>.|TRBJ2-3|TRBD1|TRBV5-1
CASRQGATTDTQYF
TGCGCGAGCAGGCAGGGGGCAACCACAGATACGCAGTATTTT
>many|TRBJ1-5|.|TRBV7-2
CASSSKVGQPQHF
TGTGCCAGCAGTTCAAAGGTGGGACAGCCCCAGCATTTT
>few|TRBJ1-4|TRBD1|TRBV15
CATSRGIGQGNEKLFF
TGTGCCACCAGCAGGGGAATAGGACAGGGGAATGAAAAACTGTTTTTT
>.|TRBJ2-6|.|TRBV27
CASSFLASGANVLTF
TGTGCCAGCAGTTTCTTGGCGTCTGGGGCCAACGTCCTGACTTTC
>few|TRBJ2-3|TRBD2|TRBV7-3
CASGGTRLSDTQYF
TGTGCCAGCGGTGGGACTAGGCTGTCAGATACGCAGTATTTT
>many|TRBJ2-5|.|TRBV11-2
CASSLFPGPQETQYF
TGTGCCAGCAGCTTATTTCCGGGACCCCAAGAGACCCAGTACTTC
>few|TRBJ2-1|.|TRBV6-6
CASSYSSPSYNEQFF
TGTGCCAGCAGTTACTCGAGTCCTAGCTACAATGAGCAGTTCTTC
>many|TRBJ2-1|.|TRBV6-5
CASSRTGNEQFF
TGTGCCAGCAGTCGTACAGGAAATGAGCAGTTCTTC
>.|TRBJ1-1|TRBD1|TRBV5-1
CATRGQGTNTEAFF
TGCGCCACCAGAGGACAGGGGACGAACACTGAAGCTTTCTTT
>few|TRBJ2-3|.|TRBV5-1
CASSFTSTADTQYF
TGCGCCAGCAGCTTCACTAGTACGGCAGATACGCAGTATTTT
>few|TRBJ2-7|.|TRBV18
CASSHGTLSYEQYF
TGTGCCAGCTCACACGGGACTCTTTCCTACGAGCAGTACTTC
>.|TRBJ1-1|.|TRBV18
CASSLQGDGLAFF
TGTGCCAGCTCACTACAGGGAGACGGATTGGCTTTCTTT
>.|TRBJ1-1|.|TRBV5-1
CASSLERGVAFF
TGCGCCAGCAGCCTAGAACGGGGGGTAGCTTTCTTT
>many|TRBJ1-2|.|TRBV5-1
CASSPTGPGYGYTF
TGCGCCAGCAGCCCCACAGGGCCTGGGTATGGCTACACCTTC
>once|TRBJ2-2|.|TRBV9
CASSVRDGELFF
TGTGCCAGCAGCGTCCGAGACGGGGAGCTGTTTTTT
>few|TRBJ2-1|.|TRBV18
CASSPPPPGEQFF
TGTGCCAGCTCACCGCCCCCCCCTGGTGAGCAGTTCTTC
>.|TRBJ2-1|TRBD2|TRBV12-3/TRBV12-4
CASQLAGGRDEQFF
TGTGCCAGTCAGCTAGCGGGGGGGCGGGATGAGCAGTTCTTC
>few|TRBJ2-2|TRBD1|TRBV12-3/TRBV12-4
CASSLMAGTGGYLDNTGELFF
TGTGCCAGCAGTCTCATGGCCGGGACAGGGGGTTATTTAGATAACACCGGGGAGCTGTTTTTT
>.|TRBJ1-6|TRBD1|TRBV7-2
CASSFPGGQGHNNSPLHF
TGTGCCAGCAGCTTCCCGGGGGGACAGGGACATAATAATTCACCCCTCCACTTT
>.|TRBJ1-6|TRBD1|TRBV27
CASSLTGTGNSPLHF
TGTGCCAGCAGCCTCACCGGGACAGGGAATTCACCCCTCCACTTT
>few|TRBJ2-1|.|TRBV7-6
CASSLYREASEQFF
TGTGCCAGCAGCTTATACAGGGAGGCCAGTGAGCAGTTCTTC
>.|TRBJ2-3|TRBD2|TRBV7-2
CASSPDKRGGPDTQYF
TGTGCCAGCAGCCCAGACAAGCGGGGGGGCCCAGATACGCAGTATTTT
>.|TRBJ2-3|TRBD2|TRBV5-4
CASSETGGRSDTQYF
TGTGCCAGCAGCGAAACGGGGGGGCGTTCAGATACGCAGTATTTT
>.|TRBJ1-2|TRBD1|TRBV27
CASSLQGEGYGYTF
TGTGCCAGCAGTTTGCAGGGGGAGGGCTATGGCTACACCTTC
>.|TRBJ2-2|TRBD2|TRBV20-1
CSALWTSGAGELFF
TGCAGTGCCCTGTGGACTAGCGGGGCCGGGGAGCTGTTTTTT
>.|TRBJ2-5|TRBD1|TRBV12-3/TRBV12-4
CASSEPTATGDETQYF
TGTGCCAGCAGTGAACCAACCGCCACAGGGGATGAGACCCAGTACTTC
>few|TRBJ1-5|TRBD1|TRBV24-1
CATSARGRQPQHF
TGTGCCACCAGTGCAAGGGGGCGTCAGCCCCAGCATTTT
>.|TRBJ2-3|.|TRBV3-1
CASTGPWGAEDTQYF
TGTGCCAGCACAGGTCCCTGGGGGGCTGAAGATACGCAGTATTTT
>few|TRBJ2-1|.|TRBV7-3
CASSMGTYNEQFF
TGTGCCAGCAGTATGGGCACTTACAATGAGCAGTTCTTC
>.|TRBJ1-5|TRBD1|TRBV28
CASRTGGQPQHF
TGTGCCAGCAGGACAGGGGGTCAGCCCCAGCATTTT
>.|TRBJ2-5|.|TRBV7-8
CASSLLTGEGETQYF
TGTGCCAGCAGCTTATTGACAGGGGAGGGAGAGACCCAGTACTTC
>.|TRBJ2-5|TRBD1|TRBV11-2
CASSSDRGQETQYF
TGTGCCAGCAGCTCGGACAGGGGCCAAGAGACCCAGTACTTC
>many|TRBJ2-5|.|TRBV7-9
CASSPPWPPVGTQYF
TGTGCCAGCAGCCCCCCCTGGCCCCCGGTGGGGACCCAGTACTTC
>.|TRBJ1-5|.|TRBV4-3
CASSQGLNQPQHF
TGCGCCAGCAGCCAAGGACTAAATCAGCCCCAGCATTTT
>.|TRBJ1-6|.|TRBV18
CASSPKSSYNSPLHF
TGTGCCAGCTCACCGAAGAGCTCCTATAATTCACCCCTCCACTTT
>.|TRBJ2-7|TRBD1|TRBV18
CASSRGQGASYEQYF
TGTGCCAGCTCACGGGGACAGGGGGCGTCCTACGAGCAGTACTTC
>few|TRBJ1-1|.|TRBV7-9
CASSLEGRAFF
TGTGCCAGCAGCTTAGAAGGGAGGGCTTTCTTT
>few|TRBJ1-1|TRBD1|TRBV6-5
CASSYSNRGEAFF
TGTGCCAGCAGTTATTCCAACAGGGGTGAAGCTTTCTTT